The text below deals with one T cell receptor beta chain. What it recognizes is unknown. The sample originates from a study of T cell responses to AZD1222 COVID-19 vaccine. V gave up 0 bases and J gave up 0 bases, with 10 bases separating them. Per germline, CDR1 ENHRY and CDR2 SYGVKD. The CDR3 covers 16 residues. The protocol was immunoSEQ multiplex PCR, while the TCRdb copy is restricted to in-frame clones and leaves out a portion. The data contain about 130,000 clones, roughly 86% of them singletons. Study conclusions and caveats: Regions 160-218 and 743-854 held dominance among vaccine-associated CD4 TCRs, which spanned spike.

The material sequenced was peripheral blood, taken on day 0 of AZD1222 vaccination. This chain uses TRBV10-3 with TRBJ2-3; D is unresolved. The origin of this receptor is an adult in good health. CDR3 loop: CAISESTVRSTDTQYF. DNA of the CDR3: TGTGCCATCAGTGAGTCGACGGTCCGGAGCACAGATACGCAGTATTTT.